Below, 31 T cell receptor beta chains from the same sample are listed, as sequenced in a study of T cells after yellow fever vaccination. TCRdb passed the 5' RACE reads through MiXCR, listing each CDR3 protein once. This sample yields a few hundred thousand distinct CDR3 sequences, of which roughly 6.8% are seen a single time; roughly a sixth belongs to the top ten. The input for sequencing was PBMCs, taken more than 35 days after the first yellow fever vaccination. These receptor sequences come from a man between 18 and 35 years old who received the YFV17D yellow fever vaccine.

Written as DNA, the CDR3 is TGTGCCAGCGGCTCAGCTGGAAACACCATATATTTT. Its protein is CASGSAGNTIYF. The rearrangement joins TRBV7-2 to TRBJ1-3, with D hard to call. Trimming took 8 bases from V and 2 from J, leaving 7 bases between them. CDR1 is SGHTA, CDR2 FQGNSA, per germline. The CDR3 is 12 residues long.

This clonotype showed up just a few times. The chain joins TRBV20-1 to TRBJ1-1, with a weak D call TRBD1 (6 bases). Trimming removed 1 base at V and 4 bases at J, with 13 bases between. CDR1 and CDR2 from the germline V gene are DFQATT and SNEGSKA (reference sequence). The CDR3 spans 14 residues. CDR3 amino acids: CSARGRWGATEAFF. CDR3 DNA: TGCAGTGCTAGAGGCCGGTGGGGGGCCACTGAAGCTTTCTTT.

This clonotype occurred a few times. V usage is TRBV7-3 and J usage is TRBJ1-2, with 8 bases matching TRBD1. The J segment lost 8 bases and the V segment lost 0 bases, leaving 5 bases of the junction unmatched. The CDR3 contains 14 residues. CDR1 and CDR2 from the germline V gene are SGHTA and FQGTGA. The CDR3, as DNA: TGTGCCAGCAGCTTAACCGTGACAGGGGTAGGCTACACCTTC. As protein: CASSLTVTGVGYTF.

This clonotype has a count of ten or more. The chain recombines TRBV9 with TRBJ1-5; possibly TRBD1 for D (5 bases). Trimming left V 0 bases short and J 1 base short, with 8 bases between. The CDR3 is made up of 15 amino acids. From germline, CDR1 is SGDLS and CDR2 YYNGEE. The CDR3 loop is CASSVDGGSNQPQHF. The CDR3 DNA reads TGTGCCAGCAGCGTAGACGGGGGAAGCAATCAGCCCCAGCATTTT.

The sample holds many counts of this clonotype. The chain joins TRBV20-1 to TRBJ1-1, with TRBD1 matching 7 bases. This CDR3 comprises 13 residues. The V and J ends lost 5 bases and 2 bases, in that order; junction bases with no gene match: 5. In germline, CDR1 is DFQATT, CDR2 SNEGSKA (reference sequence). DNA for the CDR3: TGCAGTGCTTGGGGACAGACCAACACTGAAGCTTTCTTT. Its translation: CSAWGQTNTEAFF.

This clonotype came up many times. V is TRBV7-2 and J is TRBJ2-7; TRBD2 agrees at 9 bases. From germline, CDR1 is SGHTA and CDR2 FQGNSA. Trimming cost V 5 bases and J 0 bases; bases outside gene matches: 8. This CDR3 contains 16 residues. DNA of the CDR3: TGTGCCAGCAGCGCAAAGACTAGCGGCCACTCCTACGAGCAGTACTTC. Translation gives CASSAKTSGHSYEQYF. The full variable domain, completed using reference TRBV7-2 and TRBJ2-7, is GAGVSQSPSNKVTEKGKDVELRCDPISGHTALYWYRQSLGQGLEFLIYFQGNSAPDKSGLPSDRFSAERTGGSVSTLTIQRTQQEDSAVYLCASSAKTSGHSYEQYFGPGTRLTVT.

V gene TRBV20-1 combines with J gene TRBJ1-2; unclear D gene. V lost 4 bases, J lost 5 bases, and 20 bases lay in between. CDR3 length: 15 amino acids. CDR1 and CDR2 from the germline V gene are DFQATT and SNEGSKA (reference sequence). CDR3 in DNA: TGCAGTGCTACTTCAGACCGTACCCACCTGTATGGCTACACCTTC. Its translation is CSATSDRTHLYGYTF.

This clonotype has only a few counts. The V gene is TRBV6-1, the J gene TRBJ2-7, with D perhaps matching TRBD1 (6 bases). The ends were cut back, 7 bases at V and 3 bases at J, with 25 bases in the middle. The CDR3 spans 17 residues. Germline values: CDR1 MNHNS, CDR2 SASEGT. This CDR3 is CASIWNIMGAPRYEQYV. In DNA form, the CDR3 reads TGTGCCAGCATATGGAATATCATGGGGGCCCCGCGCTACGAGCAGTACGTC.

This clonotype was counted only a few times. The chain employs TRBV5-1 and TRBJ2-1; D uncertain. The CDR3 has 13 residues. Germline assignment: CDR1 SGHRS and CDR2 YFSETQ. Trimming shortened V by 2 bases and J by 6 bases, and 9 bases separated the two germline ends. The CDR3 here is CASSFLSGNEQFF. The CDR3, as DNA: TGCGCCAGCAGCTTTTTGTCGGGCAATGAGCAGTTCTTC.

This clonotype was observed a handful of times. The chain couples TRBV4-3 to TRBJ1-6, with D unclear. V gave up 0 bases and J gave up 10 bases, with 25 bases separating them. Germline V gene sequence: CDR1 LGHNA, CDR2 YSLEER. CDR3 length equals 19 residues. The CDR3 sequence: CASSQDEVTKEGFWSPLHF. CDR3 in DNA: TGCGCCAGCAGCCAAGACGAGGTCACCAAAGAAGGGTTTTGGTCACCCCTCCACTTT.

In its sample, this clonotype was seen a few times. This chain uses TRBV30 with TRBJ2-7, with D maybe TRBD1 (6 bases). This CDR3 is built from 13 residues. With 0 bases removed from V and 5 bases from J, the gap between germline ends came to 11 bases. Germline assignment: CDR1 GTSNPN and CDR2 SVGIG (reference sequence). CDR3 sequence reads: CAWSVTGSNEQYF. CDR3 DNA sequence: TGTGCCTGGAGTGTAACAGGGAGTAACGAGCAGTACTTC.

This clonotype was observed a few times. This sequence joins TRBV5-5 and TRBJ2-4; either TRBD1 or TRBD2 may supply D (5 bases each). Trimming took off 4 bases at V and 7 bases at J, with 21 bases between the two ends. In germline, CDR1 is SGHKS, CDR2 YYEKEE (reference sequence). The CDR3 has 16 residues. CDR3 region: CASSHSYRGLNNIQYF. The CDR3 DNA sequence: TGTGCCAGCAGCCACTCGTACCGGGGCTTGAACAACATTCAGTACTTC.

This clonotype was counted only a few times. This CDR3 is CASSLDGQRNEKLFF. Written as DNA, the CDR3 is TGTGCCAGCAGCTTAGACGGACAGCGTAATGAAAAACTGTTTTTT. The V and J genes are TRBV7-2 and TRBJ1-4; D might be TRBD1 (6 bases). CDR1 is SGHTA and CDR2 is FQGNSA in the germline V gene. This CDR3 spans 15 amino acids. V was clipped by 1 base and J by 4 bases, with 10 bases between them.

The rearrangement links TRBV7-3 to TRBJ2-3; no clear D. Trimming pared 11 bases from V and 2 bases from J, leaving 8 bases between. Per germline, CDR1 SGHTA and CDR2 FQGTGA. The CDR3 runs to 11 residues. The DNA for the CDR3 is TGTGCCTCGGCGGCCACAGATACGCAGTATTTT. It translates to CASAATDTQYF.

The J gene is TRBJ2-7, the V gene TRBV6-1; 7 bases are shared with TRBD1. The V and J ends lost 6 bases and 6 bases, in that order; junction bases with no gene match: 14. There are 15 residues in the CDR3. Germline V gene sequence: CDR1 MNHNS, CDR2 SASEGT. Written as DNA, the CDR3 is TGTGCCAGCAGAAGACAGGGAATGCGGCTGGGCGAGCAGTACTTC. The encoded protein is CASRRQGMRLGEQYF.

The gene calls are TRBV12-3 or TRBV12-4 and TRBJ1-1; D is possibly TRBD1 (5 bases). The V and J ends lost 8 bases and 2 bases respectively, with 12 bases between them. The CDR3 totals 13 residues. The CDR3 is CASSWRGNTEAFF. The CDR3 DNA follows: TGTGCCAGCTCCTGGAGGGGTAACACTGAAGCTTTCTTT.

This clonotype was seen a few times. The J gene is TRBJ2-3, the V gene TRBV5-1, with 13 bases that match TRBD2. The J segment lost 4 bases and the V segment lost 5 bases, leaving 7 bases of the junction unmatched. Germline V gene data show CDR1 as SGHRS and CDR2 as YFSETQ. The CDR3 is 16 amino acids. CDR3 sequence (DNA): TGCGCCAGCAGGGGGGGACTAGCGGGGCCGGCAGATACGCAGTATTTT. It yields the protein CASRGGLAGPADTQYF.

This clonotype was seen a handful of times. The V and J genes are TRBV4-1 and TRBJ2-1; D might be TRBD2 (6 bases). Per the germline V gene, CDR1 is MGHRA and CDR2 is YSYEKL. V shed 3 bases and J shed 8 bases, with 14 bases lying between them. This CDR3 has 14 amino acids. This chain's CDR3 is CASSQTRYWDEQFF. CDR3 sequence (DNA): TGCGCCAGCAGCCAGACTAGATATTGGGATGAGCAGTTCTTC.

This clonotype was observed at least ten times. V gene TRBV25-1 combines with J gene TRBJ2-7; 9 nucleotides match TRBD1. This CDR3 region has 16 residues. The ends lost 1 base at V and 3 bases at J; junction bases unmatched: 7. CDR1 is MGHDK and CDR2 is SYGVNS in the germline V gene. The CDR3 DNA reads as TGTGCCAGCAGTGAATTACAGGGGGCTGGTGTCTACGAGCAGTACTTC. Protein product: CASSELQGAGVYEQYF.

This clonotype was picked up many times. The genes are TRBV7-2 and TRBJ1-2; D remains ambiguous. Per germline, CDR1 SGHTA and CDR2 FQGNSA. The germline V and J ends were trimmed by 5 bases and 6 bases, with 10 bases remaining between them. CDR3 length: 12 amino acids. The CDR3 region is CASSKKANGYTF. CDR3 nucleotide sequence: TGTGCCAGCAGCAAAAAAGCAAATGGCTACACCTTC. Variable domain in full (rest from reference TRBV7-2 and TRBJ1-2): GAGVSQSPSNKVTEKGKDVELRCDPISGHTALYWYRQSLGQGLEFLIYFQGNSAPDKSGLPSDRFSAERTGGSVSTLTIQRTQQEDSAVYLCASSKKANGYTFGSGTRLTVV.

This clonotype was observed a handful of times. The rearrangement links TRBV5-6 to TRBJ1-2; TRBD1 is a possible D gene (5 bases). The CDR3 sequence is 16 residues long. Looked up from germline, CDR1 is SGHDT and CDR2 is YYEEEE. The V end lost 4 bases, the J end lost 1 base, and 17 bases lay between the germline ends. The CDR3 reads CASSTTGTELNYGYTF. CDR3 nucleotides: TGTGCCAGCAGCACGACCGGGACTGAACTTAACTATGGCTACACCTTC.

This clonotype was detected ten times or more. The CDR3 sequence is CASSGNSYNEQFF. DNA of the CDR3: TGTGCCAGCAGTGGAAACTCCTACAATGAGCAGTTCTTC. The rearrangement links TRBV7-9 to TRBJ2-1; D uncertain. The CDR3 is 13 amino acids. The germline V gene has CDR1 SEHNR and CDR2 FQNEAQ (reference sequence). The V gene lost 6 bases and the J gene lost 0 bases, with 6 bases spanning the gap.

Ten or more counts support this clonotype. The chain is built from TRBV6-5 and TRBJ2-3, with D possibly TRBD2 on 6 matching bases. The V and J ends lost 4 bases and 2 bases respectively, with 10 bases between them. CDR1 MNHEY and CDR2 SVGAGI come from the germline V gene. The CDR3 length is 14 residues. The CDR3 sequence: CASSLRGPTDTQYF. The CDR3 DNA follows: TGTGCCAGCAGTTTGCGGGGACCCACAGATACGCAGTATTTT.

For this clonotype: This sequence may be a read error, since a much larger clone differs from it by one base. The V call is TRBV12-3 or TRBV12-4, the J call TRBJ2-5, with 7 bases lining up with TRBD2. This CDR3 has 16 residues. The CDR3 bases are TGTGCCAGAAGTTTCCCACTAGCGCGTGACCAAGAGACCCAGTACTTC. Translating it yields CARSFPLARDQETQYF.

The V and J genes are TRBV6-1 and TRBJ2-2; TRBD1 aligns across 8 bases. The germline V gene encodes CDR1 MNHNS and CDR2 SASEGT. This CDR3 has 17 amino acids. V lost 6 bases, J lost 7 bases, and 16 bases stayed unmatched. CDR3 nucleotides: TGTGCCAGCAGCAACCGACAGGGGCGTATATCAGGCGGGGAGCTGTTTTTT. This encodes CASSNRQGRISGGELFF.

This clonotype showed up many times. The V gene is TRBV5-5, the J gene TRBJ1-2, with D perhaps TRBD1 (5 bases). CDR1 and CDR2 from the germline V gene are SGHKS and YYEKEE (reference sequence). The CDR3 extends over 16 amino acids. V was trimmed by 0 bases and J by 3 bases, leaving 15 bases between them. CDR3 residues: CASSLVNQGSDYGYTF. The CDR3 bases are TGTGCCAGCAGCTTGGTCAATCAGGGTTCGGACTATGGCTACACCTTC. The entire variable domain, with the rest obtained from reference TRBV5-5 and TRBJ1-2, is as follows: DAGVTQSPTHLIKTRGQQVTLRCSPISGHKSVSWYQQVLGQGPQFIFQYYEKEERGRGNFPDRFSARQFPNYSSELNVNALLLGDSALYLCASSLVNQGSDYGYTFGSGTRLTVV.

In its sample, this clonotype was seen many times. The rearrangement uses TRBV20-1 and TRBJ2-3, with 14 bases aligning to TRBD2. With 5 bases clipped from V and 3 bases from J, the junction kept 7 bases outside the gene matches. The CDR3 extends over 16 amino acids. Germline CDR1 is DFQATT and CDR2 is SNEGSKA (reference sequence). DNA of the CDR3: TGCAGTGCTGATTTAGGACTAGCGGGAGGAACAGATACGCAGTATTTT. Encoded protein: CSADLGLAGGTDTQYF.

The chain links TRBV29-1 to TRBJ2-1; D not certain. V dropped 3 bases and J dropped 8 bases, with 2 bases sitting between them. This CDR3 is 9 amino acids long. From germline, CDR1 is SQVTM and CDR2 ANQGSEA. DNA for the CDR3: TGCAGCGTTGAGTATGAGCAGTTCTTC. This encodes CSVEYEQFF.

The chain is built from TRBV7-9 and TRBJ2-1; TRBD2 is a possible D gene (6 bases). Germline lookup yields CDR1 SEHNR and CDR2 FQNEAQ (reference sequence). CDR3 length: 13 residues. V was trimmed by 1 base and J by 7 bases, leaving 8 bases between them. The CDR3 bases are TGTGCCAGCAGCTTAGATGGGGGGAATGAGCAGTTCTTC. It is translated as CASSLDGGNEQFF.

This clonotype was observed a few times. This chain joins TRBV19 and TRBJ2-2; TRBD2 is a possible D gene (6 bases). The ends were cut back, 4 bases at V and 5 bases at J, with 8 bases in the middle. The CDR3 spans 13 residues. In germline, CDR1 is LNHDA, CDR2 SQIVND (reference sequence). The CDR3, as DNA: TGTGCCAGTAGTACAGGGAGGACCGGGGAGCTGTTTTTT. Its protein is CASSTGRTGELFF.

This clonotype was observed a handful of times. The chain employs TRBV10-3 and TRBJ2-7, with D perhaps TRBD1 or TRBD2 (5 bases each). V gave up 0 bases and J gave up 3 bases, with 15 bases separating them. The germline V gene has CDR1 ENHRY and CDR2 SYGVKD. The CDR3 has 16 residues. In nucleotides, the CDR3 is TGTGCCATCAGTGAGTCCATTTATAGGGACCACTACGAGCAGTACTTC. It translates to CAISESIYRDHYEQYF.